The next 27 T cell receptor beta chains were all read from a single sample in a study of T cell responses to AZD1222 COVID-19 vaccine. Sequenced by immunoSEQ multiplex PCR; TCRdb stores in-frame clones only, minus some. The sample yields some 150,000 clones, around 95% seen once. The sequences come from peripheral blood, collected on day 0 of AZD1222 vaccination. These receptors all come from an adult in good health.

This chain joins TRBV6-5 and TRBJ2-1; 7 positions match TRBD1. Germline CDR1 reads MNHEY; CDR2 reads SVGAGI. After removal of 3 bases from V and 8 bases from J, the junction contained 10 bases not matched to a gene. The CDR3 is 15 amino acids. In DNA form, the CDR3 reads TGTGCCAGCAGTTATATTAGTGCAGGGGGTTATGAGCAGTTCTTC. Protein sequence: CASSYISAGGYEQFF.

The J gene is TRBJ2-2, the V gene TRBV5-4; D is perhaps TRBD2 (6 bases). CDR1 is SGHNT and CDR2 is YYREEE in the germline V gene (reference sequence). V was shortened by 3 bases and J by 7 bases, with 16 bases between the two germline ends. The CDR3 spans 15 residues. This chain's CDR3 is CASSSAGRGNGELFF. In nucleotides, the CDR3 is TGTGCCAGCAGCTCGGCGGGACGGGGAAACGGGGAGCTGTTTTTT.

This rearrangement joins TRBV7-9 to TRBJ2-2; the D call may be TRBD1 or TRBD2 (5 bases each). Trimming cost V 3 bases and J 5 bases, with 22 bases left between them. The CDR3 runs 18 residues. CDR1 is SEHNR and CDR2 is FQNEAQ in the germline V gene (reference sequence). The CDR3, as DNA: TGTGCCAGCAGCTTCCCCCGTCGGGACGGGGTTCAAACCGGGGAGCTGTTTTTT. Its protein product is CASSFPRRDGVQTGELFF.

The J gene is TRBJ1-3, the V gene TRBV7-2, with a weak D call TRBD1 (5 bases). Germline CDR1 is SGHTA and CDR2 is FQGNSA. The CDR3 consists of 13 residues. V lost 5 bases, J lost 7 bases, and 12 bases lay in between. The CDR3 sequence is CASSRKEGNTIYF. In nucleotides, the CDR3 is TGTGCCAGCAGCCGAAAGGAGGGGAACACCATATATTTT.

This chain joins TRBV7-9 and TRBJ2-7; 9 bases line up with TRBD1. The CDR3 runs 14 residues. Germline-derived CDR1 and CDR2 are SEHNR and FQNEAQ (reference sequence). J lost 3 bases, V lost 5 bases, and 5 bases had no gene match. CDR3 protein: CASSAQTGGYEQYV. Written as DNA, the CDR3 is TGTGCCAGCAGCGCCCAGACAGGGGGCTACGAGCAGTACGTC.

The rearrangement uses TRBV28 and TRBJ2-7, with D perhaps assigned TRBD1 or TRBD2 (5 bases each). Germline CDR1 MDHEN, CDR2 SYDVKM. The CDR3 spans 15 residues. Trimming took 7 bases from V and 5 from J, leaving 21 bases between them. CDR3 region: CASTGDGAHGDEQYV. The CDR3 DNA reads TGTGCCAGCACCGGAGATGGGGCGCACGGGGACGAGCAGTACGTC.

This rearrangement joins TRBV28 to TRBJ1-3; TRBD1 matches at 9 bases. Germline V gene lookup returns CDR1 MDHEN and CDR2 SYDVKM. V dropped 4 bases and J dropped 7; count of bases not matched to a gene: 5. The CDR3 is made up of 14 amino acids. The CDR3 sequence is CASSYRGPGNTIYF. Here the CDR3 DNA reads TGTGCCAGCAGTTACAGGGGGCCCGGGAACACCATATATTTT.

The V and J genes are TRBV5-4 and TRBJ2-1, with D possibly TRBD2 on 5 matching bases. This CDR3 has 14 residues. CDR1 SGHNT and CDR2 YYREEE come from the germline V gene (reference sequence). Trimming took off 4 bases at V and 0 bases at J, with 8 bases between the two ends. The CDR3 protein is CASSTRDSYNEQFF. The CDR3 region has the DNA TGTGCCAGCAGCACCCGGGACTCCTACAATGAGCAGTTCTTC.

The chain carries TRBV6-5 and TRBJ2-5, with D possibly being TRBD2 (5 bases). The CDR3 covers 12 residues. CDR1 is MNHEY, CDR2 SVGAGI, per germline. The V gene lost 6 bases and the J gene lost 7 bases, with 12 bases spanning the gap. The CDR3 region has the DNA TGTGCCAGCAGATCTCAGGCGGGGACCCAGTACTTC. The encoded protein is CASRSQAGTQYF.

This clone was recorded once. This chain uses TRBV6-6 with TRBJ1-1; D call uncertain. The CDR3 is 13 residues long. Germline CDR1 MNHNY, CDR2 SVGAGI (reference sequence). Between the trimmed V and J ends, which lost 0 bases and 6 bases, there was a span of 8 bases. CDR3 in amino acids: CASSYSRWAEAFF. CDR3 coding DNA: TGTGCCAGCAGTTACTCTCGATGGGCTGAAGCTTTCTTT.

This clone showed up just once. V gene TRBV19 combines with J gene TRBJ2-1; TRBD1 matches at 7 bases. The V gene's germline CDR1 is LNHDA and CDR2 SQIVND (reference sequence). The CDR3 contains 13 residues. Trimming cost V 6 bases and J 7 bases; bases outside gene matches: 6. In DNA, the CDR3 is TGTGCCAGTAGGACAGGGTCCTTTAATGAGCAGTTCTTC. It specifies CASRTGSFNEQFF.

The chain is built from TRBV5-1 and TRBJ1-3; D gene ambiguous. The V end was cut by 7 bases, the J end by 1 base, with 18 bases between. Germline values: CDR1 SGHRS, CDR2 YFSETQ. CDR3 size: 16 residues. CDR3 amino acids: CASRAASQNSGNTIYF. CDR3 DNA sequence: TGCGCCAGCCGGGCGGCCAGTCAGAATTCTGGAAACACCATATATTTT.

The V call is TRBV28, the J call TRBJ1-2; a weak D match, TRBD1 (6 bases). Germline CDR1 is MDHEN and CDR2 is SYDVKM. The V and J ends lost 7 bases and 4 bases respectively, with 16 bases between them. There are 14 residues in the CDR3. This chain's CDR3 is CASTGGGRFYGYTF. The CDR3 DNA sequence: TGTGCCAGCACCGGAGGGGGGCGATTCTATGGCTACACCTTC.

This sequence joins TRBV3-1 (or the pseudogene TRBV3-2) and TRBJ2-2; a possible D gene is TRBD2 (6 bases). Looked up from germline, CDR1 is LGHDT and CDR2 is YNNKEL (reference sequence). V dropped 4 bases and J dropped 6 bases, with 15 bases sitting between them. This CDR3 is 15 amino acids long. The CDR3 region is CASSPGGERAGELFF. The CDR3 DNA reads as TGTGCCAGCAGCCCCGGAGGGGAGAGGGCCGGGGAGCTGTTTTTT.

This clone was seen a handful of times. J is TRBJ2-2 and V is TRBV6-5, with TRBD2 matching over 10 bases. After removal of 7 bases from V and 3 bases from J, the junction contained 2 bases not matched to a gene. The CDR3 has 14 amino acids. The germline V gene encodes CDR1 MNHEY and CDR2 SVGAGI. The CDR3 DNA reads TGTGCCAGCAATGGACTAGCGGACACCGGGGAGCTGTTTTTT. Translating it yields CASNGLADTGELFF.

The chain combines TRBV30 with TRBJ1-2; no firm D call. Germline CDR1 GTSNPN, CDR2 SVGIG (reference sequence). The germline V and J ends were trimmed by 7 bases and 0 bases, with 6 bases remaining between them. The CDR3 covers 11 residues. CDR3 protein: CASSSNYGYTF. The CDR3 region has the DNA TGTGCCTCCTCCTCTAACTATGGCTACACCTTC.

The V and J genes are TRBV3-1 (or the pseudogene TRBV3-2) and TRBJ2-3; 8 bases match TRBD2. After removal of 3 bases from V and 5 bases from J, the junction contained 10 bases not matched to a gene. The CDR3 covers 16 residues. Germline CDR1 is LGHDT and CDR2 is YNNKEL (reference sequence). The DNA for the CDR3 is TGTGCCAGCAGCCATTTCGAAGGCGGGGGGCGAGATACGCAGTATTTT. This codes for CASSHFEGGGRDTQYF.

The rearrangement uses TRBV18 and TRBJ1-1, with TRBD1 as a possible D gene (6 bases). CDR3 size: 14 residues. Germline-derived CDR1 and CDR2 are KGHSH and LQKENI. V dropped 6 bases and J dropped 0 bases, with 11 bases sitting between them. CDR3: CASSPGAMNTEAFF. The CDR3 nucleotides are TGTGCCAGCTCCCCGGGGGCAATGAACACTGAAGCTTTCTTT. The full variable domain, in which reference TRBV18 and TRBJ1-1 provide the parts outside the CDR3, is NAGVMQNPRHLVRRRGQEARLRCSPMKGHSHVYWYRQLPEEGLKFMVYLQKENIIDESGMPKERFSAEFPKEGPSILRIQQVVRGDSAAYFCASSPGAMNTEAFFGQGTRLTVV.

This rearrangement joins TRBV7-3 to TRBJ2-5; a weak D match, TRBD2 (6 bases). This CDR3 comprises 13 residues. CDR1 SGHTA and CDR2 FQGTGA come from the germline V gene. The V end lost 1 base, the J end lost 6 bases, and 9 bases lay between the germline ends. The CDR3 protein is CASSLIGGQTQYF. In nucleotides, the CDR3 is TGTGCCAGCAGCTTAATCGGAGGGCAGACCCAGTACTTC.

CDR3 protein: CASSSDRNTGELFF. CDR3 nucleotide sequence: TGCGCCAGCAGCTCGGACAGAAACACCGGGGAGCTGTTTTTT. The chain joins TRBV5-1 to TRBJ2-2; possible D gene TRBD1, 6 bases. The germline V gene has CDR1 SGHRS and CDR2 YFSETQ. V was clipped by 3 bases and J by 2 bases, with 8 bases between them. The CDR3 spans 14 residues.

The chain carries TRBV9 and TRBJ2-3; TRBD1 matches at 7 bases. Losses at the gene ends were 0 bases for V and 4 bases for J; bases not matched to a gene: 5. The CDR3 runs 15 residues. In germline, CDR1 is SGDLS, CDR2 YYNGEE. CDR3 nucleotide sequence: TGTGCCAGCAGCGTAGACAGGGGATGGGCAGATACGCAGTATTTT. Translation gives CASSVDRGWADTQYF. Together with reference TRBV9 and TRBJ2-3, the CDR3 gives the full variable domain: DSGVTQTPKHLITATGQRVTLRCSPRSGDLSVYWYQQSLDQGLQFLIQYYNGEERAKGNILERFSAQQFPDLHSELNLSSLELGDSALYFCASSVDRGWADTQYFGPGTRLTVL.

The gene calls are TRBV2 and TRBJ2-7; D remains ambiguous. The ends were cut back, 6 bases at V and 1 base at J, with 16 bases in the middle. The CDR3 length is 15 residues. CDR1 is SNHLY and CDR2 is FYNNEI in the germline V gene. CDR3 residues: CASRRTSDRSYEQYV. The CDR3 DNA is TGTGCCAGCAGGAGAACTTCCGATAGATCCTACGAGCAGTACGTC.

V gene TRBV7-9 combines with J gene TRBJ1-2, with unresolved D. Germline V gene sequence: CDR1 SEHNR, CDR2 FQNEAQ (reference sequence). V gave up 1 base and J gave up 4 bases, with 10 bases separating them. The CDR3 is 14 residues long. The CDR3 loop is CASSLVGQSYGYTF. CDR3 DNA sequence: TGTGCCAGCAGCTTAGTTGGGCAGTCCTATGGCTACACCTTC.

The chain links TRBV7-9 to TRBJ1-4; no reliable D call. The CDR3 is 13 residues long. Trimming removed 1 base from V and 7 bases from J, with 7 bases in between. CDR1 and CDR2 (germline): SEHNR, FQNEAQ (reference sequence). The chain's CDR3 is CASSLVPFEKLFF. The CDR3 DNA follows: TGTGCCAGCAGCTTAGTCCCTTTTGAAAAACTGTTTTTT.

Concerning this clone itself: The same CDR3 also results from other DNA sequences found in this sample. The rearrangement uses TRBV5-4 and TRBJ1-1; no definite D call. CDR3 length: 13 residues. Trimming shortened V by 1 base and J by 0 bases, and 4 bases separated the two germline ends. The V gene's germline CDR1 is SGHNT and CDR2 YYREEE (reference sequence). The CDR3 coding sequence is TGTGCCAGCAGCTTGTTGATGAACACTGAAGCTTTCTTT. This gives the protein CASSLLMNTEAFF.

This chain uses TRBV11-2 with TRBJ1-1; a possible D gene is TRBD1 (5 bases). This CDR3 is built from 12 residues. Trimming left V 6 bases short and J 11 bases short, with 16 bases between. Germline CDR1 SGHAT, CDR2 FQNNGV. CDR3 nucleotides: TGTGCCAGCAGATACGGGACCTCGGGGGCTTTCTTT. It translates to CASRYGTSGAFF.

The chain is built from TRBV21-1 and TRBJ1-5; TRBD1 is the table's D call and was not checked against the DNA. TRBV21-1 is recorded as a pseudogene. The CDR3 runs 17 residues. CDR3 sequence: CASSPQGGQYSNQPQHF. DNA for the CDR3: TGTGCCAGCAGCCCCCAGGGCGGACAGTATAGCAATCAGCCCCAGCATTTT.